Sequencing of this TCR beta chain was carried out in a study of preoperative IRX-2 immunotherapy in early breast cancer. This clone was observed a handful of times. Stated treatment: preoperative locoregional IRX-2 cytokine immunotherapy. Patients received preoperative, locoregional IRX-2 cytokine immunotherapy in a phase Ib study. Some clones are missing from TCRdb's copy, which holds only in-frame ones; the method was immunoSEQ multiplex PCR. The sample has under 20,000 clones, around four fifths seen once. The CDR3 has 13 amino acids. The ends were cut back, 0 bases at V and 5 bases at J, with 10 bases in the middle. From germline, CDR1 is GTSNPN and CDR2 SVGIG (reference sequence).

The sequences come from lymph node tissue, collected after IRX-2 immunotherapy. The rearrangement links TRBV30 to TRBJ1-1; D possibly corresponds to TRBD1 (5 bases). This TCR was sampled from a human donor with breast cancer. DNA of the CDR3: TGTGCCTGGAGTGTACGGGGCGGAACTGAAGCTTTCTTT. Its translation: CAWSVRGGTEAFF.